The rows below give T cell receptor beta chains drawn from one sample of a study of T cell repertoires in cytomegalovirus infection. MiXCR, applied by TCRdb to the reads, yields one record per CDR3 protein. The profile covers 350,000 to 500,000 distinct CDR3 sequences, with roughly 31% appearing a single time and approximately 15% taken by the ten largest. The source material was PBMCs. The source is a human donor in good health (CMV status not recorded). Some clones in this sample may be carry-over from other donors' samples. CDR3s include the opening cysteine and the closing phenylalanine or tryptophan. The order of the fields is clone size, D gene, V gene, J gene, CDR3 DNA, CDR3 protein. The D gene is left open where the match is weak. Clone size appears in some rows only: once, few, many, or a class for an expanded clone.

many	-	TRBV7-2	TRBJ1-1	TGTGCCAGCAGCTTAGGCAGGGGGAACACTGAAGCTTTCTTT	CASSLGRGNTEAFF
few	-	TRBV20-1	TRBJ2-7	TGCAGTGCCCTAAAAAGGGCACAGATTAGCGAGCAGTACTTC	CSALKRAQISEQYF
-	-	TRBV5-1	TRBJ2-5	TGCGCCAGCAGCTTGGCCGCACAGGGAAGGGTAGAAGCAGAGACCCAGTACTTC	CASSLAAQGRVEAETQYF
-	-	TRBV18	TRBJ1-3	TGTGCCAGCTCACCACCGCTTGGGACCCTCCCTGGAAACACCATATATTTT	CASSPPLGTLPGNTIYF
few	-	TRBV6-1	TRBJ1-4	TGTGCCAGCAAGCGGGGGGTCTGGGAAAAACTGTTTTTT	CASKRGVWEKLFF
-	-	TRBV5-5	TRBJ1-1	TGTGCCAGCAGCTTCAGGGGCGCGATGAACACTGAAGCTTTCTTT	CASSFRGAMNTEAFF
-	-	TRBV28	TRBJ2-7	TGTGCCAGCAGTTCCTCAGTGTTGGAGCAGTACTTC	CASSSSVLEQYF
-	-	TRBV7-8	TRBJ2-1	TGTGCCAGCAGCCCACGTGGGGGGCGCTCCTACAATGAGCAGTTCTTC	CASSPRGGRSYNEQFF
-	-	TRBV5-4	TRBJ1-1	TGTGCCAGCAGCGACGGACCTGACACTGAAGCTTTCTTT	CASSDGPDTEAFF
-	-	TRBV6-2/TRBV6-3	TRBJ2-7	TGTGCCAGCAGTTACCTGGGGACAAACTACGAGCAGTACTTC	CASSYLGTNYEQYF
few	-	TRBV6-2/TRBV6-3	TRBJ2-4	TGTGCCAGCAGTTCCGGTGGACATCAAACGAAGGCCAAAAACATTCAGTACTTC	CASSSGGHQTKAKNIQYF
many	TRBD2	TRBV7-2	TRBJ2-1	TGTGCCAGCAGCTCTAGCGGGGGGGTTTCCTACAATGAGCAGTTCTTC	CASSSSGGVSYNEQFF
-	-	TRBV28	TRBJ2-2	TGTGCCAGCAGTTCCTCCAGGGGTCGCACCGGGGAGCTGTTTTTT	CASSSSRGRTGELFF
-	-	TRBV2	TRBJ1-2	TGTGCCAGCAGTGCTACAGTGAATTTCTATGGCTACACCTTC	CASSATVNFYGYTF
few	TRBD2	TRBV7-2	TRBJ2-1	TGTGCCAGCAGCTTAGCCGGGACTAGCGGGGGCCTATACAATGAGCAGTTCTTC	CASSLAGTSGGLYNEQFF
many	-	TRBV7-2	TRBJ1-3	TGTGCCAGCAGCTCGGACGGTATCGGAAACACCATATATTTT	CASSSDGIGNTIYF
few	TRBD2	TRBV2	TRBJ2-1	TGTGCCAGCGCTGGCGGGGGGGTCCACAATGAGCAGTTCTTC	CASAGGGVHNEQFF
once	TRBD2	TRBV24-1	TRBJ2-1	TGTGCCACCAGTGATCGTCCTTCGGCGGGGGGAGGAAATGAGCAGTTCTTC	CATSDRPSAGGGNEQFF
-	-	TRBV28	TRBJ1-1	TGTGCCAGCAGTCCTTCAGGGGCGAACACTGAAGCTTTCTTT	CASSPSGANTEAFF
few	-	TRBV7-9	TRBJ2-2	TGTGCCAGCAGCCCCAGCCGGGGGACTCGCCCCCGGGAGCTGTTTTTT	CASSPSRGTRPRELFF
few	TRBD1	TRBV7-8	TRBJ2-6	TGTGTCGGACAGGGTGAGGCGGCTGGGGCCAACGTCCTGACTTTC	CVGQGEAAGANVLTF
few	TRBD1	TRBV23-1	TRBJ2-3	TGCGCCAGCAGTCATCCCGCGGACAGGGCAAATACTAGCACAGATACGCAGTATTTT	CASSHPADRANTSTDTQYF
many	-	TRBV12-3/TRBV12-4	TRBJ2-7	TGTGCCAGCAGTTTAGCCATCTACGAGCAGTACTTC	CASSLAIYEQYF
-	TRBD1	TRBV5-4	TRBJ2-2	TGTGCCAGCAGCCTCCCGGGACAGAGCACCGGGGAGCTGTTTTTT	CASSLPGQSTGELFF
large	TRBD2	TRBV28	TRBJ2-5	TGTGCCAGCAGTTTATGGGCTAGCGGGCCCCAAGAGACCCAGTACTTC	CASSLWASGPQETQYF
-	-	TRBV6-5	TRBJ1-2	TGTGCCAGCAGTTACAAGACATTTTATGGCTACACCTTC	CASSYKTFYGYTF
many	-	TRBV28	TRBJ1-6	TGTGCCAGCAGTTTTGCGCAGGCAAAGAATTCACCCCTCCACTTT	CASSFAQAKNSPLHF
once	TRBD1	TRBV19	TRBJ2-1	TGTGCCAGTAGCTTGTCAGGGGGCAGGGGCAATGAGCAGTTCTTC	CASSLSGGRGNEQFF
few	TRBD1	TRBV6-2/TRBV6-3	TRBJ1-1	TGTGCCAGCAGTTGGACAGGGGGCGCGGACACTGAAGCTTTCTTT	CASSWTGGADTEAFF
few	-	TRBV6-2/TRBV6-3	TRBJ1-2	TGTGCCAGCAGTTACTTGGGATTGCCTAACGGCTACACCTTC	CASSYLGLPNGYTF
-	-	TRBV25-1	TRBJ1-6	TGTGCCAGCAGTGGGGCTGGGGGTCAGGGGACTTCACCCCTCCACTTT	CASSGAGGQGTSPLHF
-	-	TRBV7-3	TRBJ1-2	TGTGCCAGCAGCTTACCAGGGGAATATGGCTACACCTTC	CASSLPGEYGYTF
many	TRBD1	TRBV7-2	TRBJ1-2	TGTGCCAGCAGCATACACGGACAGGGTGGATATGGCTACACCTTC	CASSIHGQGGYGYTF
few	-	TRBV7-6	TRBJ2-3	TGTGCCAGCAGCTTAGCGGCCGACCGACGCACAGATACGCAGTATTTT	CASSLAADRRTDTQYF
few	-	TRBV15	TRBJ1-3	TGTGCCACCAGCCCTATCCACAGCTTCTCTGGAAACACCATATATTTT	CATSPIHSFSGNTIYF